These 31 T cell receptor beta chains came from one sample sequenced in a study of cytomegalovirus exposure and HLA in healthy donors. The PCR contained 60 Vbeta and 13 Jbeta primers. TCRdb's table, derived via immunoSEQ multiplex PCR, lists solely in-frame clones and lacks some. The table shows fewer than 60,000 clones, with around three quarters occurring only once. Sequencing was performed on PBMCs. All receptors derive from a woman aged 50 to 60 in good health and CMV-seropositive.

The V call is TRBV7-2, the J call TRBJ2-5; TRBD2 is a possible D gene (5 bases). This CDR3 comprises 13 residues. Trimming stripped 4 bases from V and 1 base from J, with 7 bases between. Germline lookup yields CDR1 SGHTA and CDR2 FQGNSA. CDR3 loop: CASSSRGQETQYF. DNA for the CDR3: TGTGCCAGCAGCTCCCGGGGCCAAGAGACCCAGTACTTC.

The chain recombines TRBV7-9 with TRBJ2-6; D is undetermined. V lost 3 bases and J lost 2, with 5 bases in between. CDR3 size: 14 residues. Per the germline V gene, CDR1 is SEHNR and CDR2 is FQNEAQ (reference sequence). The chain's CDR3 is CASSFSAGANVLTF. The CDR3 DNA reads TGTGCCAGCAGCTTCTCAGCTGGGGCCAACGTCCTGACTTTC.

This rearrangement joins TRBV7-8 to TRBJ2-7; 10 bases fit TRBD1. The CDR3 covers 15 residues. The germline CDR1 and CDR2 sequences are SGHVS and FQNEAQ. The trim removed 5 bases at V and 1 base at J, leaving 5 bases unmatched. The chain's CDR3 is CASSRQGQGSYEQYF. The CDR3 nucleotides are TGTGCCAGCAGCCGACAGGGACAGGGGTCCTACGAGCAGTACTTC.

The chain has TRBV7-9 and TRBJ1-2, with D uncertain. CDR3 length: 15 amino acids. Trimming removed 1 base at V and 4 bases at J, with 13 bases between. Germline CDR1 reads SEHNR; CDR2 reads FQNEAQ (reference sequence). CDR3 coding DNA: TGTGCCAGCAGCTTAGATGCGGCACCTTCCTATGGCTACACCTTC. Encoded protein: CASSLDAAPSYGYTF.

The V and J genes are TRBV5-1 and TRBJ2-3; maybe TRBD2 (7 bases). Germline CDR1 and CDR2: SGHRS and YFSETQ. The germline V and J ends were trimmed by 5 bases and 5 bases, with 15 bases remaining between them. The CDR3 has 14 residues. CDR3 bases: TGCGCCAGCAGGCGGGGGCAACTGTTAGATACGCAGTATTTT. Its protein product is CASRRGQLLDTQYF.

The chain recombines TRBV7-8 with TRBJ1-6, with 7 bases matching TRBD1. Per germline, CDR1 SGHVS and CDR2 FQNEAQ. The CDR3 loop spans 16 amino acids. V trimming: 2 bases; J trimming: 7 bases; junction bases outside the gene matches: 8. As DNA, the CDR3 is TGTGCCAGCAGCTTAAAAACGACAGGGCCCAATTCACCCCTCCACTTT. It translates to CASSLKTTGPNSPLHF.

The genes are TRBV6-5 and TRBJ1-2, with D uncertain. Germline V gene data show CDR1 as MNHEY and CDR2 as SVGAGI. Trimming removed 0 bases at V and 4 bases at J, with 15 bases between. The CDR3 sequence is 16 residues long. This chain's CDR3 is CASSYSSVDTVYGYTF. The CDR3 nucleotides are TGTGCCAGCAGTTACTCCTCCGTCGACACTGTCTATGGCTACACCTTC.

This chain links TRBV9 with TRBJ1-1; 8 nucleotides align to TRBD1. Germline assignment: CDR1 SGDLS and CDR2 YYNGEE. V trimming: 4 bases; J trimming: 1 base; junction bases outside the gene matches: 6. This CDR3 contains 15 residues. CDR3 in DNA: TGTGCCAGCAGCCACTTCGGGACAGGGAACACTGAAGCTTTCTTT. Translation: CASSHFGTGNTEAFF.

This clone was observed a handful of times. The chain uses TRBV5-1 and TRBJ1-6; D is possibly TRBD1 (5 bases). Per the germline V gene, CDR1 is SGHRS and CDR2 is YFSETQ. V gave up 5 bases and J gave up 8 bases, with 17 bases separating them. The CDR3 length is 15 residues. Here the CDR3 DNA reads TGCGCCAGCAGTTCCGCCGGTGGGGGGGATTCACCCCTCCACTTT. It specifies CASSSAGGGDSPLHF.

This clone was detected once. The CDR3 loop reads CASSFWTAQEETQYF. For the CDR3, the DNA is TGTGCCAGCAGTTTTTGGACTGCCCAGGAAGAGACCCAGTACTTC. The V call is TRBV28, the J call TRBJ2-5; possible D gene TRBD2, 5 bases. CDR1 and CDR2 from the germline V gene are MDHEN and SYDVKM. Deletions cut 3 bases from V and 3 bases from J, with 14 bases between. The CDR3 has 15 residues.

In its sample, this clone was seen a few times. CDR3: CASHGDRGNTEAFF. The CDR3 region has the DNA TGTGCCAGCCATGGTGACAGGGGGAACACTGAAGCTTTCTTT. The V gene is TRBV6-6, the J gene TRBJ1-1, with 8 bases lining up with TRBD1. The CDR3 length is 14 residues. Trimming removed 8 bases from V and 1 base from J; junction bases left unmatched: 6. CDR1 is MNHNY and CDR2 is SVGAGI in the germline V gene (reference sequence).

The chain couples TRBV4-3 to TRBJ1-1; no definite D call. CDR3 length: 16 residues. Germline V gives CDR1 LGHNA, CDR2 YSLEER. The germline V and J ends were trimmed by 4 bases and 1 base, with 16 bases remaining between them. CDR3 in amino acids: CASSRGFLEGNTEAFF. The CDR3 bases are TGCGCCAGCAGCCGAGGTTTCCTGGAAGGGAACACTGAAGCTTTCTTT.

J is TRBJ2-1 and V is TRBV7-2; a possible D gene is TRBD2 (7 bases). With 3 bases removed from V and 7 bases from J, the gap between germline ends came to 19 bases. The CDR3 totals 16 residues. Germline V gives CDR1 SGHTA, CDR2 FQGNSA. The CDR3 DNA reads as TGTGCCAGCAGCTTCAGGCTAGCGGATAGGGGGAATGAGCAGTTCTTC. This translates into CASSFRLADRGNEQFF.

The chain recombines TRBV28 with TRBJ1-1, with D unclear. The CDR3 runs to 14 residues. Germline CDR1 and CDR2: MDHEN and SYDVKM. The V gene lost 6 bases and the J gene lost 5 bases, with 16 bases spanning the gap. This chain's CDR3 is CASRNRRPGTEAFF. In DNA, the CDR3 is TGTGCCAGCAGAAACCGTCGACCGGGAACTGAAGCTTTCTTT.

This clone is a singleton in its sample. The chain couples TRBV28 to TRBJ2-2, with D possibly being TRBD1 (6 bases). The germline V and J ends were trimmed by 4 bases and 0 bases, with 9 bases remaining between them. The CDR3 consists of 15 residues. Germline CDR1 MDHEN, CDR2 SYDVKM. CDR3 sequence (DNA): TGTGCCAGCAGTTCAGGGGATTCGAACACCGGGGAGCTGTTTTTT. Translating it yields CASSSGDSNTGELFF.

The CDR3 here is CATSRDTGGYEQYF. The CDR3 coding sequence is TGTGCCACCAGCAGAGATACAGGGGGATACGAGCAGTACTTC. V and J are TRBV15 and TRBJ2-7; 8 nucleotides match TRBD1. Germline V lookup: CDR1 LNHNV, CDR2 YYDKDF (reference sequence). The CDR3 is 14 amino acids. V was pared by 0 bases and J by 4 bases, with 2 bases of the junction left unmatched.

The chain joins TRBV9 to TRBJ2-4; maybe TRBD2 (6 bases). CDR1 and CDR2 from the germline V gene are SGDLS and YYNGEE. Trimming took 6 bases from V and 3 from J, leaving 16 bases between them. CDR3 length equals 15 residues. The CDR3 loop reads CASTAWEDVKNIQYF. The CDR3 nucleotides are TGTGCCAGCACGGCCTGGGAGGATGTCAAAAACATTCAGTACTTC.

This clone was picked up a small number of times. In DNA, the CDR3 is TGTGCCAGCAGCCCGAAGTTAGGGGGCAATCAGCCCCAGCATTTT. Protein sequence: CASSPKLGGNQPQHF. The J gene is TRBJ1-5, the V gene TRBV6-5, with a possible D match to TRBD1 (5 bases). The CDR3 runs to 15 residues. Germline loops: CDR1 MNHEY, CDR2 SVGAGI. Trimming took 6 bases from V and 2 from J, leaving 14 bases between them.

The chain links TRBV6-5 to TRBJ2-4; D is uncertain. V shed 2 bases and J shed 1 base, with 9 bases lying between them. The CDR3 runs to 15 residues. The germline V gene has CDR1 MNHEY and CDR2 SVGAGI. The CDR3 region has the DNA TGTGCCAGCAGTTACCTCGAGAGGGCCAAAAACATTCAGTACTTC. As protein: CASSYLERAKNIQYF.

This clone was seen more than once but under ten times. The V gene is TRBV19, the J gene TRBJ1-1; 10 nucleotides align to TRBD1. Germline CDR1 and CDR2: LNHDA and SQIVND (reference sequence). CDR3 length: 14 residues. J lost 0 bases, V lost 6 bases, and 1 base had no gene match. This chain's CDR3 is CASRTGGVNTEAFF. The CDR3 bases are TGTGCCAGTAGGACAGGGGGCGTGAACACTGAAGCTTTCTTT. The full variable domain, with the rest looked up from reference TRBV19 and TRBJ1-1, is DGGITQSPKYLFRKEGQNVTLSCEQNLNHDAMYWYRQDPGQGLRLIYYSQIVNDFQKGDIAEGYSVSREKKESFPLTVTSAQKNPTAFYLCASRTGGVNTEAFFGQGTRLTVV.

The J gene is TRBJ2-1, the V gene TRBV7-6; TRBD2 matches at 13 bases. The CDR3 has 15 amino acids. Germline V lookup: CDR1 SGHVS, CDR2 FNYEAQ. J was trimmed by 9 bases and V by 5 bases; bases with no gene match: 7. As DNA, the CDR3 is TGTGCCAGCAGCCCCCAGGGACTAGCGGGAACTGAGCAGTTCTTC. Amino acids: CASSPQGLAGTEQFF. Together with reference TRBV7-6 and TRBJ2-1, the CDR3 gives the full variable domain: GAGVSQSPRYKVTKRGQDVALRCDPISGHVSLYWYRQALGQGPEFLTYFNYEAQQDKSGLPNDRFSAERPEGSISTLTIQRTEQRDSAMYRCASSPQGLAGTEQFFGPGTRLTVL.

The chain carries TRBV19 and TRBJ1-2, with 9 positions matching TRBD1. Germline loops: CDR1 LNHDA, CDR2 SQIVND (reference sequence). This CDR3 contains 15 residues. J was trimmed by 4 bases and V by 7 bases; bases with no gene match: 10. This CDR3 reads CASTIPDRGVYGYTF. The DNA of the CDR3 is TGTGCCAGTACCATCCCGGACAGGGGTGTCTATGGCTACACCTTC.

The CDR3 loop reads CASSGLQEVTGELFF. The CDR3, as DNA: TGTGCCAGCTCAGGGTTACAGGAAGTCACCGGGGAGCTGTTTTTT. The V and J genes are TRBV18 and TRBJ2-2; weak D call: TRBD1 (5 bases). Germline assignment: CDR1 KGHSH and CDR2 LQKENI. The CDR3 has 15 amino acids. V was pared by 5 bases and J by 4 bases, with 14 bases between.

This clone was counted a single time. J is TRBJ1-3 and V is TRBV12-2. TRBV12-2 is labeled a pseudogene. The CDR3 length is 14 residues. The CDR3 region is CASRLVLSGNTIYF. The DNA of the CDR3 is TGTGCAAGTCGCTTAGTTCTCTCTGGAAACACCATATATTTT.

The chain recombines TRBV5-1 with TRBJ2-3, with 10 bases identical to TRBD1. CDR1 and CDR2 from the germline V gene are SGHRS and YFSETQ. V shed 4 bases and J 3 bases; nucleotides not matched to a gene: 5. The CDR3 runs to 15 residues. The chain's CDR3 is CASSRGTGETDTQYF. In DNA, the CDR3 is TGCGCCAGCAGCCGGGGGACAGGGGAGACAGATACGCAGTATTTT.

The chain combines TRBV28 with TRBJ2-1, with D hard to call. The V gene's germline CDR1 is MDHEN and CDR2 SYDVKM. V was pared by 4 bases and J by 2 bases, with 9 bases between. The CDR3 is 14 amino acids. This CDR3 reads CASSSSLAYNEQFF. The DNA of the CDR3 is TGTGCCAGCAGTTCCTCTCTAGCCTACAATGAGCAGTTCTTC. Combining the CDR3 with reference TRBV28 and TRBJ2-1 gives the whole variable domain DVKVTQSSRYLVKRTGEKVFLECVQDMDHENMFWYRQDPGLGLRLIYFSYDVKMKEKGDIPEGYSVSREKKERFSLILESASTNQTSMYLCASSSSLAYNEQFFGPGTRLTVL.

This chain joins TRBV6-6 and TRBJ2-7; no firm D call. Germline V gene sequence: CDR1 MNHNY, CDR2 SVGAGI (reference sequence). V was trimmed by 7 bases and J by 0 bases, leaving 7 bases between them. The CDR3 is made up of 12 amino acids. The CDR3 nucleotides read TGTGCCAGCACCGAGTACTCCTACGAGCAGTACTTC. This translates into CASTEYSYEQYF.

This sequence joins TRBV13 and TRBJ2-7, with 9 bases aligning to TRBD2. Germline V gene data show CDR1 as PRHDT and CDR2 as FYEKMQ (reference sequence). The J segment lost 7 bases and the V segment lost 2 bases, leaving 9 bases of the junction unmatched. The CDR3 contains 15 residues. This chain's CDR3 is CASSLPSGLAGEQYF. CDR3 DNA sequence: TGTGCCAGCAGCTTACCTTCTGGGCTAGCGGGAGAGCAGTACTTC.

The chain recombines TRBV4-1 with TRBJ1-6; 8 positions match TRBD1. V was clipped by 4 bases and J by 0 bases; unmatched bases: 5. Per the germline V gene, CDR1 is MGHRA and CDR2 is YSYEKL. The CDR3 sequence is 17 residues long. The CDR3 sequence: CASSRGQGSSYNSPLHF. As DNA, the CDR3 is TGCGCCAGCAGCCGAGGACAGGGAAGCTCCTATAATTCACCCCTCCACTTT.

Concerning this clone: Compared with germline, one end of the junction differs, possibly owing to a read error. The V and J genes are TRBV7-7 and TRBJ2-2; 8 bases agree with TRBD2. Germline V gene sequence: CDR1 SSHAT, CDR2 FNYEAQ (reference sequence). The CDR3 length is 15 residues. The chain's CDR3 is CASSLSGSHTGELFF. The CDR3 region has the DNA TGTGCTAGCAGTCTAAGCGGGAGTCACACCGGGGAGCTGTTTTTT.

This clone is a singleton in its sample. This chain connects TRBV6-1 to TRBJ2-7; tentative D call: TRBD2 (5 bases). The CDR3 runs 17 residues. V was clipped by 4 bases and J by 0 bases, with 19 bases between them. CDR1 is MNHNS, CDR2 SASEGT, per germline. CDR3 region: CASSGFGVGSSSYEQYF. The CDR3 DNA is TGTGCCAGCAGTGGTTTCGGGGTAGGGTCGAGCTCCTACGAGCAGTACTTC.